This T cell receptor (beta chain) came from a study of beta chain features in type 1 diabetes. Findings and limits, study-wide: A moderate, significant TCRB CDR3 shortening appeared in type 1 diabetes across four CD4+ subsets.

Losses at the gene ends were 4 bases for V and 6 bases for J; bases not matched to a gene: 12. The CDR3 covers 16 residues. From germline, CDR1 is SGHRS and CDR2 YFSETQ. Sorting based on CD45RO/CCR7/CD25/CD127/CD95/CD27 separated CD4+ naive, central memory, regulatory and stem cell-like memory cells. With respect to this clone: Its matching antigen is unknown.

Expressed TCRB transcripts got sequenced, as all isolated RNA was reverse transcribed. Regulatory, naive and central memory T cell samples averaged approximately 3.5 million reads. Assay used: immunoSEQ multiplex PCR; TCRdb lists only in-frame clones, some missing. The sample has 140,000 to 150,000 clones; 8.5% to 12% are singletons. The source of this sequence is a man younger than 30 in good health. The source material was naive CD4+ T cells from blood. This sequence joins TRBV5-1 and TRBJ2-2, with 7 bases fitting TRBD1. DNA for the CDR3: TGCGCCAGCAGCCTACTCAACAGGGGCGGGTCCGGGGAGCTGTTTTTT. Translating it yields CASSLLNRGGSGELFF.